This TCR beta chain was retrieved from a study of cytomegalovirus exposure and HLA in healthy donors. Broader study findings: In vitro data verified a few CMV-associated chains as specific for CMV antigens. An Asian-associated ancestry cluster reportedly showed fewer N-insertions than the roughly 700-donor mean in a later analysis. Researchers counted about 150 TCR beta chains as cytomegalovirus-associated. Common viral pathogens seemed, in a later analysis, to connect with several of the most significant clusters.

About this clone: Its antigen is undetermined.

The PCR made use of 60 Vbeta and 13 Jbeta primers. Some clones are missing from TCRdb's copy, which holds only in-frame ones; the method was immunoSEQ multiplex PCR. The sample holds roughly 120,000 clones, around 80% seen once. The sequenced sample consisted of PBMCs. The sequence derives from a woman in her 30s in good health and CMV-seronegative.

Here the CDR3 DNA reads TGTGCCAGCAGCGCTATTTGGGGGCGCCGTCACGGGGAGCTGTTTTTT. Translating gives CASSAIWGRRHGELFF. The chain links TRBV11-1 to TRBJ2-2, with a possible D match to TRBD1 (6 bases). The V gene's germline CDR1 is SGHAT and CDR2 FQDESV (reference sequence). V dropped 5 bases and J dropped 7 bases, with 20 bases sitting between them. The CDR3 totals 16 residues.